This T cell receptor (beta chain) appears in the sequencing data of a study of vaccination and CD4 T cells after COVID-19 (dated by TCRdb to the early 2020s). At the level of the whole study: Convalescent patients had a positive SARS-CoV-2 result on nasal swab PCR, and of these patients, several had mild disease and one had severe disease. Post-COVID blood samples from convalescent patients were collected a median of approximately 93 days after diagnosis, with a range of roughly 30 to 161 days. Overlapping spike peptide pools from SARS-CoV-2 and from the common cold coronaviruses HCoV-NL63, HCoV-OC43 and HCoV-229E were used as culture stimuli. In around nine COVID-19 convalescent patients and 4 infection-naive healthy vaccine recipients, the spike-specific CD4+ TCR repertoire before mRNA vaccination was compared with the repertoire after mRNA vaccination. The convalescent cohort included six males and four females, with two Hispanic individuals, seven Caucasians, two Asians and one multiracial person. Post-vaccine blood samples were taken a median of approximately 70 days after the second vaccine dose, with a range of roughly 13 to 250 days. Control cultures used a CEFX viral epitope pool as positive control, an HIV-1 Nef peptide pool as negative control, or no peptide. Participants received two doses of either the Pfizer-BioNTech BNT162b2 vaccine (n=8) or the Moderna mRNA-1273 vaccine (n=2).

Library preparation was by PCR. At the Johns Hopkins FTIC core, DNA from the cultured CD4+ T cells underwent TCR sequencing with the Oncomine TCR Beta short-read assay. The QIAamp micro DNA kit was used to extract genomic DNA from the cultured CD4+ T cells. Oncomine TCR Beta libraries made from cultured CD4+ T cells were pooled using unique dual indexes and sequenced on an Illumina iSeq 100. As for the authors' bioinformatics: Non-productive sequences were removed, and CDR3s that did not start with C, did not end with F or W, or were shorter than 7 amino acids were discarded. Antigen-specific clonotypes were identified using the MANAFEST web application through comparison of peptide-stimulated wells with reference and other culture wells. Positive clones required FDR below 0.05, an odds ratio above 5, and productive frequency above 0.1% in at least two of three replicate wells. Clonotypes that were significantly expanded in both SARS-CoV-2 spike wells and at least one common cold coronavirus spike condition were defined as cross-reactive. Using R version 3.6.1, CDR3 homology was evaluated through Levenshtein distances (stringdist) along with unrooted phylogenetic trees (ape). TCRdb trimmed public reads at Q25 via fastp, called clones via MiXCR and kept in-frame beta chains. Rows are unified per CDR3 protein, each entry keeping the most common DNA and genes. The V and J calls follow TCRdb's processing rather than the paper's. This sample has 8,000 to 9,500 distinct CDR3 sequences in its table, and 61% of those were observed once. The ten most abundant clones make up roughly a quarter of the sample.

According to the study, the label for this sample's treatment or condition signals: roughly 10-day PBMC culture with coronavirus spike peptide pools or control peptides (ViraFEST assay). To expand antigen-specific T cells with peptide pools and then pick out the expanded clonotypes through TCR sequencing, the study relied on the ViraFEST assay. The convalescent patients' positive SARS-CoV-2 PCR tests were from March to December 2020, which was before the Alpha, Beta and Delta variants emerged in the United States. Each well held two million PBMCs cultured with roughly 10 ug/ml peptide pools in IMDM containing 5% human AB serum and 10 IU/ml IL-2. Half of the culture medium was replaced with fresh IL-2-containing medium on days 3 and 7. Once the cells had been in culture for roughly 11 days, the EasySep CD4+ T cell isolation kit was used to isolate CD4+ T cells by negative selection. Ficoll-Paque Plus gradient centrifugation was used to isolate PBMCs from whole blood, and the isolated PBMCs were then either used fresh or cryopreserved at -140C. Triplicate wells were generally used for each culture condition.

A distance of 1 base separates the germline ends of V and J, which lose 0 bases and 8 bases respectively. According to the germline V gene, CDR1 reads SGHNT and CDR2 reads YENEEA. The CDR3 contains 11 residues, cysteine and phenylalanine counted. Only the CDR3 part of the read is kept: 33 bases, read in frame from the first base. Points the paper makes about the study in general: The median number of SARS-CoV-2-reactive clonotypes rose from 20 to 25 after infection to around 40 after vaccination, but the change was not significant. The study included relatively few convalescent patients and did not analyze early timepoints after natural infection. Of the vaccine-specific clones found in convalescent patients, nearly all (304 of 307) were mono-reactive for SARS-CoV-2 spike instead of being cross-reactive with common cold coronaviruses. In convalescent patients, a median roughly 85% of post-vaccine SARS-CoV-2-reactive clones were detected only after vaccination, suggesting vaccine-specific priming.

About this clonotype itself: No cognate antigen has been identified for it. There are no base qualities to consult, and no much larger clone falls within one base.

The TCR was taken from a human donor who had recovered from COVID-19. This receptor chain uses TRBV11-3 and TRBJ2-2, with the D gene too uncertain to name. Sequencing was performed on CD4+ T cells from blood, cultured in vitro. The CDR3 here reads CASSLEGELFF. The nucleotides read TGTGCCAGCAGCTTAGAAGGGGAGCTGTTTTTT.